This entry is about one TCR beta chain. This sample is part of a study of blood T cell repertoires in COVID-19. Clones were sequenced by immunoSEQ multiplex PCR, and TCRdb holds only the in-frame ones, with some missing. The data contain 150,000 to 200,000 clones, roughly 89% of them singletons. This receptor was identified in a man in his forties or fifties with acute or convalescent COVID-19. Material for sequencing was peripheral blood.

This chain's CDR3 is CASRGTSGISYEQYV. The CDR3 nucleotides read TGTGCCAGCAGGGGAACTAGCGGGATCTCCTACGAGCAGTACGTC. The V gene is TRBV28, the J gene TRBJ2-7; 10 nucleotides agree with TRBD2. Germline trimming cut 6 bases from V and 0 bases from J; bases unmatched to any gene: 5. CDR3 length equals 15 residues. Germline V lookup: CDR1 MDHEN, CDR2 SYDVKM.